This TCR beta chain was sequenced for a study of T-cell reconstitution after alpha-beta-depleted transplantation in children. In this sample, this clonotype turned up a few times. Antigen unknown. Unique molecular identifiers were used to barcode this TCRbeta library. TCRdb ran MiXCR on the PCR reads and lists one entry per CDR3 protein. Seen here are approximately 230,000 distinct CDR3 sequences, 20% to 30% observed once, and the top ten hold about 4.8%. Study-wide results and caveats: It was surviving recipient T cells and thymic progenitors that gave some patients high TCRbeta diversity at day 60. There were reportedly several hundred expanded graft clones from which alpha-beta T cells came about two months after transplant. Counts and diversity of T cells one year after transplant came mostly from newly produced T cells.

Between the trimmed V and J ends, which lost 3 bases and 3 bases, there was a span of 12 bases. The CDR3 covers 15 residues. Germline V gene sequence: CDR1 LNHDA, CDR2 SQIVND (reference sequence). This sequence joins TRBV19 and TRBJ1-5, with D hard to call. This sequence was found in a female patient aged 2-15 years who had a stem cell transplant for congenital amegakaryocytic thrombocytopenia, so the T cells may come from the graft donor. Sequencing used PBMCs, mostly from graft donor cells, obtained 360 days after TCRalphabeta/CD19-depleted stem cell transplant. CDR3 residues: CASSMSGQPNQPQHF. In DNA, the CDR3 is TGTGCCAGTAGTATGTCCGGGCAGCCCAATCAGCCCCAGCATTTT.